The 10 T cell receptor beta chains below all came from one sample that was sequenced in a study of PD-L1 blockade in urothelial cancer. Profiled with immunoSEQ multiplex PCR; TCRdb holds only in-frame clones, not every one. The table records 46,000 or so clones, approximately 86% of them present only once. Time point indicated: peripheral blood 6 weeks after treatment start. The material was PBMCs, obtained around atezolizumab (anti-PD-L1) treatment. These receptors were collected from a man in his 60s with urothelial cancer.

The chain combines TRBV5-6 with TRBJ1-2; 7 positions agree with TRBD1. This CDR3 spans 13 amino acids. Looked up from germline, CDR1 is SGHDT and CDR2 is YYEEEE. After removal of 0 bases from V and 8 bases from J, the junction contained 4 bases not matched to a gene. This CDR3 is CASSLGRGYGYTF. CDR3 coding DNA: TGTGCCAGCAGCTTGGGCAGGGGGTACGGCTACACCTTC. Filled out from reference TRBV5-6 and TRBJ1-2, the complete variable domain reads DAGVTQSPTHLIKTRGQQVTLRCSPKSGHDTVSWYQQALGQGPQFIFQYYEEEERQRGNFPDRFSGHQFPNYSSELNVNALLLGDSALYLCASSLGRGYGYTFGSGTRLTVV.

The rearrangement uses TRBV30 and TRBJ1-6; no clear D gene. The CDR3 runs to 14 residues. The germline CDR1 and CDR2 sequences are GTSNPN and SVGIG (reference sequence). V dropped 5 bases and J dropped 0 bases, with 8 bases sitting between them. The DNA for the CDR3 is TGTGCCTGGGGAGGGAGCTCCTATAATTCACCCCTCCACTTT. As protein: CAWGGSSYNSPLHF.

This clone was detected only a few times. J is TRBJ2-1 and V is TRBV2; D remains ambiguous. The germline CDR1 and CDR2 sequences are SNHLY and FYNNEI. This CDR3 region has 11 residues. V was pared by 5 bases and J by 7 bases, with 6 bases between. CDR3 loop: CASSSRNEQFF. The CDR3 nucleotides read TGTGCCAGCAGTAGTCGGAATGAGCAGTTCTTC.

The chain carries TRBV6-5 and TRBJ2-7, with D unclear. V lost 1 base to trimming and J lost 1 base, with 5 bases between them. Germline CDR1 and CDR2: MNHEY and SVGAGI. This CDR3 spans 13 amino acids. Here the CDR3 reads CASSYYRSYEQYF. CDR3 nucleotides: TGTGCCAGCAGTTACTACAGATCCTACGAGCAGTACTTC.

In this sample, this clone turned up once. Here the CDR3 reads CASSTGAAGYTF. In nucleotides, the CDR3 is TGTGCCAGCAGTACAGGGGCGGCCGGCTACACCTTC. This chain joins TRBV6-6 and TRBJ1-2; 7 nucleotides align to TRBD1. The germline CDR1 and CDR2 sequences are MNHNY and SVGAGI (reference sequence). V lost 5 bases and J lost 8; bases outside the gene matches: 5. This CDR3 has 12 amino acids.

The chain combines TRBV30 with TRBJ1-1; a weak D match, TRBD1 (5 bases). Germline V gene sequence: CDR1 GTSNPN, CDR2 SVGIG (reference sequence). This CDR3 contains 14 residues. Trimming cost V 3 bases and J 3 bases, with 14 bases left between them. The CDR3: CAWRTGTQYTEAFF. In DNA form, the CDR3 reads TGTGCCTGGAGGACCGGGACTCAATACACTGAAGCTTTCTTT.

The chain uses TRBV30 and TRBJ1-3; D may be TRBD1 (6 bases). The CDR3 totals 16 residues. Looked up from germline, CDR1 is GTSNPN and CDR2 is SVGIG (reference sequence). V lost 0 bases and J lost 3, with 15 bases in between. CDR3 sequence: CAWSVLAGVFGNTIYF. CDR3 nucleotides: TGTGCCTGGAGTGTCTTAGCAGGGGTTTTTGGAAACACCATATATTTT.

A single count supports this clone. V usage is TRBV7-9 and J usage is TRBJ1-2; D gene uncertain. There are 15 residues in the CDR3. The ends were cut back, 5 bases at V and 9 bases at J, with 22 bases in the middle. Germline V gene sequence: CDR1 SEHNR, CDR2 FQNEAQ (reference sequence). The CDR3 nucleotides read TGTGCCAGCAGCCAAACACGTGCAGGAAAGTTTAGCTACACCTTC. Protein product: CASSQTRAGKFSYTF.

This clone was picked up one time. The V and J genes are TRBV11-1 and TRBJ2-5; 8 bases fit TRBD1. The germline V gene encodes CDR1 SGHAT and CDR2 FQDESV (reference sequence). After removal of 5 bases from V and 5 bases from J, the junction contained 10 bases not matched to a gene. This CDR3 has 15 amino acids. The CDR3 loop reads CASSTTDRVDETQYF. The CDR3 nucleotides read TGTGCCAGCAGCACCACGGACAGGGTTGATGAGACCCAGTACTTC.

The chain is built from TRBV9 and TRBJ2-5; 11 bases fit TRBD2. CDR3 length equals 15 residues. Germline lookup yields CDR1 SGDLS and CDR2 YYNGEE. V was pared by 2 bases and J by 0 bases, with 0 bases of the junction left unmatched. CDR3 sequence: CASSVSGGDQETQYF. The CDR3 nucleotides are TGTGCCAGCAGCGTTAGCGGGGGGGACCAAGAGACCCAGTACTTC.